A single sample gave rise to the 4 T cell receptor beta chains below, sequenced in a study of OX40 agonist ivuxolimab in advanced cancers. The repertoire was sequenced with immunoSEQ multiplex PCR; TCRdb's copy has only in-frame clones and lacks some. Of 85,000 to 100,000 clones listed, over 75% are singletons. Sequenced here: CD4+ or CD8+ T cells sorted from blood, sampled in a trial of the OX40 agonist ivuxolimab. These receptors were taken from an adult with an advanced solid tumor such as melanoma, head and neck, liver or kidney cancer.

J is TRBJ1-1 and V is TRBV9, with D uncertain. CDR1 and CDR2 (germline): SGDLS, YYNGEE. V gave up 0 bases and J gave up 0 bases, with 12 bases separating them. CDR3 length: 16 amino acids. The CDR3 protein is CASSVEVGNLNTEAFF. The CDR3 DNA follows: TGTGCCAGCAGCGTAGAGGTTGGGAACTTGAACACTGAAGCTTTCTTT.

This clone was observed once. The CDR3 spells CASSLGSAKAGELFF. CDR3 nucleotides: TGTGCCAGCAGCTTAGGATCAGCCAAGGCCGGGGAGCTGTTTTTT. This chain uses TRBV7-9 with TRBJ2-2; D not resolved. Germline V CDR1 and CDR2: SEHNR, FQNEAQ (reference sequence). The CDR3 length is 15 residues. Deletions cut 1 base from V and 6 bases from J, with 12 bases between.

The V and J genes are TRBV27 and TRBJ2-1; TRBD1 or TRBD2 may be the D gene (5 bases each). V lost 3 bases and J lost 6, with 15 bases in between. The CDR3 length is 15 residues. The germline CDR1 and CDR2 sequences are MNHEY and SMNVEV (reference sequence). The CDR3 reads CASSFSLGTPNEQFF. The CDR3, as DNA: TGTGCCAGCAGTTTTAGCTTAGGGACCCCCAATGAGCAGTTCTTC.

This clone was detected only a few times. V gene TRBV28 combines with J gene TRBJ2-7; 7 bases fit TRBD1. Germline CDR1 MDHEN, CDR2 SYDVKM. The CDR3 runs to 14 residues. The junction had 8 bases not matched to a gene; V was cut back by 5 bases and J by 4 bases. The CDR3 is CASSPRDSFYEQYF. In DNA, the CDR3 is TGTGCCAGCAGTCCAAGGGACAGCTTTTACGAGCAGTACTTC.